Below, 5 T cell receptor beta chains from the same sample are listed, as sequenced in a study of T cell clonotyping in hematopoietic cell transplantation. Sequenced by immunoSEQ multiplex PCR; TCRdb stores in-frame clones only, minus some. The sample includes under 9,500 clones, almost 80% seen only once; the top ten take around 50%. Material: peripheral blood mononuclear cells, obtained 180 days after allogeneic stem cell transplant. The receptors derive from a female patient aged 45 to 65 who had an allogeneic stem cell transplant from a related donor, so the T cells may come from the graft donor. Some clones in this sample may be carry-over from other donors' samples.

The chain combines TRBV30 with TRBJ2-7; D is undetermined. V was trimmed by 1 base and J by 7 bases, leaving 11 bases between them. The CDR3 runs to 12 residues. CDR1 and CDR2 from the germline V gene are GTSNPN and SVGIG (reference sequence). The CDR3 bases are TGTGCCTGGAGTGCCGCCCCTTGGGAGCAGTACTTC. The encoded protein is CAWSAAPWEQYF.

The count of this clone is one. The CDR3: CASSQDGAGGYTF. CDR3 DNA sequence: TGCGCCAGCAGCCAAGATGGGGCGGGGGGCTACACCTTC. This chain links TRBV4-3 with TRBJ1-2; the D gene is possibly TRBD1 (5 bases). The CDR3 consists of 13 residues. The V end lost 0 bases, the J end lost 8 bases, and 10 bases lay between the germline ends. Germline assignment: CDR1 LGHNA and CDR2 YSLEER.

The J gene is TRBJ2-6, the V gene TRBV4-3, with D perhaps being TRBD1 or TRBD2 (5 bases each). With 3 bases removed from V and 4 bases from J, the gap between germline ends came to 13 bases. The CDR3 sequence is 16 residues long. The germline gives CDR1 LGHNA, CDR2 YSLEER. The CDR3 DNA follows: TGCGCCAGCAGCCAGGGACGGCTAGCCGGGGCCAACGTCCTGACTTTC. Its protein product is CASSQGRLAGANVLTF.

V is TRBV9 and J is TRBJ2-2; no reliable D call. The V gene lost 3 bases and the J gene lost 0 bases, with 6 bases spanning the gap. Germline CDR1 is SGDLS and CDR2 is YYNGEE. The length of the CDR3 is 14 residues. The CDR3 loop is CASSGWSNTGELFF. CDR3 bases: TGTGCCAGCAGCGGCTGGTCGAACACCGGGGAGCTGTTTTTT.

The chain uses TRBV7-7 and TRBJ2-5; TRBD1 might be the D (6 bases). V was pared by 1 base and J by 4 bases, with 13 bases between. This CDR3 region has 15 residues. Germline V gives CDR1 SSHAT, CDR2 FNYEAQ (reference sequence). CDR3 bases: TGTGCCAGCAGCTTAGGGCAGGGGCTGGGAGAGACCCAGTACTTC. Its protein product is CASSLGQGLGETQYF.